Shown below are 12 T cell receptor beta chains from a single sample sequenced in a study of T cells after yellow fever vaccination (dated by TCRdb to the late 2010s). The method behind the library was 5' RACE. The sample was run on an Illumina HiSeq 2500. Starting from the raw public reads, TCRdb applied fastp trimming at Q25, assembled clones with MiXCR and retained in-frame beta chains. Entries that share a CDR3 protein sequence are merged under the most common genes and DNA. The sample includes 150,000 to 200,000 distinct CDR3 sequences, with around 7% observed a single time. The ten largest clones represent under 3% of the sample. The intended sense of this specimen's treatment or condition label: live attenuated yellow fever vaccine strain. The sequencing used CD4+ T cells sorted from PBMCs, collected 5 days after the first yellow fever vaccination. The receptors stem from a man between 18 and 35 years old who received the YFV17D yellow fever vaccine.

DNA for the CDR3: TGTGCCAGCTCACCACAGGGCGGGGCCCGCTCCTACAATGAGCAGTTCTTC. Translating it yields CASSPQGGARSYNEQFF. This chain uses TRBV18 with TRBJ2-1; TRBD2 is a possible D gene (6 bases). Trimming took 1 base from V and 0 from J, leaving 13 bases between them. Germline values: CDR1 KGHSH, CDR2 LQKENI. The CDR3 totals 17 residues.

This clonotype was recorded many times. The chain employs TRBV9 and TRBJ2-5, with TRBD1 matching over 8 bases. CDR3 size: 14 residues. CDR1 SGDLS and CDR2 YYNGEE come from the germline V gene. V trimming: 5 bases; J trimming: 4 bases; junction bases outside the gene matches: 7. DNA for the CDR3: TGTGCCAGCAGGCCCGACAGGGGTCCAGAGACCCAGTACTTC. Translating it yields CASRPDRGPETQYF.

This clonotype was recorded many times. The rearrangement links TRBV12-3 or TRBV12-4 to TRBJ1-2, with D perhaps TRBD1 (6 bases). Trimming took 4 bases from V and 7 from J, leaving 13 bases between them. The CDR3 totals 13 residues. In DNA form, the CDR3 reads TGTGCCAGCAGTTCAGAACAGGGTTTTGGCTACACCTTC. Translating it yields CASSSEQGFGYTF.

This clonotype was seen repeatedly, ten times or more. In DNA, the CDR3 is TGCGCCAGCAGCCAGCCACTTCTAGCGGGGGGGAGAAATGAGCAGTTCTTC. This codes for CASSQPLLAGGRNEQFF. This rearrangement joins TRBV4-1 to TRBJ2-1, with 12 bases identical to TRBD2. J was trimmed by 7 bases and V by 3 bases; bases with no gene match: 10. The CDR3 loop spans 17 amino acids. Germline CDR1 reads MGHRA; CDR2 reads YSYEKL.

A few counts support this clonotype. The rearrangement joins TRBV6-1 to TRBJ1-6; TRBD1 is a possible D gene (5 bases). The CDR3 has 17 residues. The germline CDR1 and CDR2 sequences are MNHNS and SASEGT. Trimming took 0 bases from V and 10 from J, leaving 19 bases between them. CDR3 in DNA: TGTGCCAGCAGTGAAGCGGGGACCCATGGGCGGAACTCACCCCTCCACTTT. As protein: CASSEAGTHGRNSPLHF.

At least ten counts were recorded for this clonotype. The V call is TRBV12-3 or TRBV12-4, the J call TRBJ2-1, with D perhaps assigned TRBD1 or TRBD2 (5 bases each). This CDR3 spans 14 amino acids. Trimming took 2 bases from V and 4 from J, leaving 9 bases between them. CDR3 sequence: CASSLFGGYNEQFF. CDR3 bases: TGTGCCAGCAGTTTATTTGGGGGTTACAATGAGCAGTTCTTC.

This clonotype was counted many times. The chain carries TRBV7-3 and TRBJ2-1; unclear D gene. With 5 bases removed from V and 9 bases from J, the gap between germline ends came to 14 bases. Germline V CDR1 and CDR2: SGHTA, FQGTGA. The CDR3 length is 13 residues. For the CDR3, the DNA is TGTGCCAGCAGCCCAAGTTTGCGGACTGAGCAGTTCTTC. Amino acid sequence: CASSPSLRTEQFF.

This clonotype occurred many times. The chain is built from TRBV7-9 and TRBJ2-5; 7 bases fit TRBD1. This CDR3 is 13 amino acids long. Per the germline V gene, CDR1 is SEHNR and CDR2 is FQNEAQ (reference sequence). J was trimmed by 1 base and V by 7 bases; bases with no gene match: 3. The CDR3 DNA reads as TGTGCCAGCAACCGGGACAGCCAAGAGACCCAGTACTTC. Its protein is CASNRDSQETQYF.

This clonotype was seen at least ten times. DNA of the CDR3: TGTGCCAGCAGTTACTCTGCAGGGGCGGACCAGCCCCAGCATTTT. Encoded protein: CASSYSAGADQPQHF. The chain employs TRBV6-5 and TRBJ1-5, with D possibly TRBD1 on 6 matching bases. This CDR3 spans 15 amino acids. V shed 0 bases and J shed 7 bases, with 13 bases lying between them. CDR1 MNHEY and CDR2 SVGAGI come from the germline V gene.

This clonotype has more than one count but fewer than ten. This rearrangement joins TRBV18 to TRBJ2-7; tentatively, D is TRBD1 (6 bases). The CDR3 is 16 residues long. V shed 6 bases and J shed 6 bases, with 24 bases lying between them. Germline CDR1 and CDR2: KGHSH and LQKENI. The CDR3 DNA is TGTGCCAGCTCGCTGGACAGTATAGCCCTTAGGTGCGAGCAGTACGTC. Protein: CASSLDSIALRCEQYV.

This clonotype was counted only a few times. This rearrangement joins TRBV7-8 to TRBJ2-7, with no clear D. V was cut by 5 bases and J by 3 bases, with 11 bases left in between. This CDR3 has 13 residues. Germline V gene sequence: CDR1 SGHVS, CDR2 FQNEAQ. Here the CDR3 reads CASSPRAVYEQYF. CDR3 nucleotides: TGTGCCAGCAGCCCCCGGGCCGTCTACGAGCAGTACTTC.

This clonotype has a handful of counts. The chain joins TRBV25-1 to TRBJ2-1, with 13 bases lining up with TRBD2. The ends lost 4 bases at V and 5 bases at J; junction bases unmatched: 5. CDR1 MGHDK and CDR2 SYGVNS come from the germline V gene. This CDR3 region has 16 residues. The CDR3 nucleotides read TGTGCCAGCAGTGGCTGGACTAGCGGGGGCCACAATGAGCAGTTCTTC. This encodes CASSGWTSGGHNEQFF. The whole variable domain, filled in from reference TRBV25-1 and TRBJ2-1, reads EADIYQTPRYLVIGTGKKITLECSQTMGHDKMYWYQQDPGMELHLIHYSYGVNSTEKGDLSSESTVSRIRTEHFPLTLESARPSHTSQYLCASSGWTSGGHNEQFFGPGTRLTVL.